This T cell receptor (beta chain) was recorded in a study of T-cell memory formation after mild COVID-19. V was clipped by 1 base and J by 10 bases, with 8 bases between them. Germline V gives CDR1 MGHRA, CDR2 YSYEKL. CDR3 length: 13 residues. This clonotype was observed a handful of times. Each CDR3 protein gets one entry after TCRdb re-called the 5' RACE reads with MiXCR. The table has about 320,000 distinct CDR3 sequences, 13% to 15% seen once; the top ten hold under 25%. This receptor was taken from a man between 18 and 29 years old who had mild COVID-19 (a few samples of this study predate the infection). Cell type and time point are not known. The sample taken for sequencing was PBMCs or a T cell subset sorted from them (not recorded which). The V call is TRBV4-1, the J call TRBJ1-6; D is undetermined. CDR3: CASSQVTTSPLHF. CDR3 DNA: TGCGCCAGCAGCCAAGTTACCACATCACCCCTCCACTTT.